This T cell receptor beta chain emerged from a study of cytomegalovirus exposure and HLA in healthy donors (dated by TCRdb to between 2016 and 2019). Regarding the study in general: An earlier analysis of some 620 of the donors reported roughly 300 Gb of sequence data and 117 million unique TCR beta sequences obtained from about 200 million T cells. High-throughput TCR immunosequencing, statistical association of individual TCRs with disease status, and machine learning were combined to predict cytomegalovirus infection status. Typing coverage differed by locus: A, B, C, DRB1 and DQB1 were typed in about 629-640 donors, DQA1 in about 500, DPA1 in some 600, and DPB1 in around 490. The aim of the study was to test whether cataloging public T cell receptors could identify signatures of past pathogen exposure. HLA typing covered class I and class II loci at four-digit resolution. Roughly five DR-DQ haplotypes were handled as single units for association and clustering because linkage in the cohort was strong. The study used immunosequencing to profile the T cell repertoires of around 600 subjects and linked those repertoires to cytomegalovirus serostatus. A later analysis re-examined previously published TCR beta repertoires from about 670 donors and added high-resolution HLA genotyping to investigate patterns of TCR occurrence. Donor age, sex, ethnicity and CMV serostatus were compiled together with the repertoire data. An earlier analysis of fewer than 700 of the donors applied high-throughput TCR beta sequencing to assess whether each TCR beta V gene segment acted as functional or pseudogenic. Along with the approximately 620-subject first cohort, a separate validation cohort of over 90 different subjects was used. Every repertoire in the discovery cohort had been generated on one and the same sequencing platform. The genetic ancestry cluster associated with self-reported Caucasian donors included approximately 85% of the 300 to 400 genotyped donors. A later genetic analysis used genome-wide SNP genotypes for about 65% of the 666 donors, treating that subset as a discovery cohort. Across under 500 genotyped donors of the cohort, an average of about 220,000 unique TCR beta nucleotide sequences per donor were sequenced, and roughly 18% of those sequences were non-productive. The later analysis used no new phenotypic data to find candidate immune exposures, relying instead on TCR beta sequences and their occurrence across donors. Roughly 300 gigabases of sequencing data and 70 million to 100 million unique TCR sequences made up an early release that covered approximately 620 HLA-typed donors.

The investigation overall reported the following: A later analysis found that most CMV-associated TCR beta chains appeared HLA-restricted, with HLA associations seemingly driven largely by CMV exposure. A later analysis reported that several top co-occurrence clusters appeared linked to parvovirus B19, influenza, CMV and Epstein-Barr virus. Because the 87-base-pair reads could not distinguish some IMGT-functional V segments, including TRBV6-2 and TRBV6-3, those segments were excluded. Because HLA typing was unavailable for some donors at each locus, only the typed subset was used in association tests. A later analysis found that TCR association rates varied across HLA loci, with DRB1 alleles showing the most associated TCRs and HLA-C alleles the fewest. Correlated functional status among segregating V segments might reflect linkage disequilibrium, but an unknown experimental factor could not be ruled out. Compared with the roughly 670-donor mean, donors in an Asian-associated ancestry cluster had fewer N-insertions in productive TCRs, according to a later genetic analysis. Most TCR sequences were seen in very few donors, while some public TCRs were found in many individuals. Because counts were too low, about 18 rarely observed V segments, including chromosome 9 orphons, were excluded from the earlier analysis of roughly 580 of the donors. In an earlier analysis of about 550 of the donors, most TCR beta V segments were observed in productive rearrangements about 87% or about 30% of the time, broadly matching IMGT annotations. The presence/absence analyses assumed that sequencing depth was roughly uniform across donors, and that assumption may not be true. In a later analysis, HLA-associated TCR beta chains were found to be more clonally expanded and to have lower generation probabilities than equally common non-associated chains. Strong co-occurrence of HLA alleles, especially DR and DQ, made assigning TCR associations to individual alleles difficult. The study listed approximately 150 TCR beta chains as associated with cytomegalovirus. In this cohort, only TCR beta chains were sequenced, and detectable features were limited by the absence of alpha or paired-chain data. The sequencing pipeline was judged likely to have produced a cluster of highly shared sequence variants as a technical artifact. The classifier was reported to diagnose cytomegalovirus status with high specificity and sensitivity in both the original and validation cohorts. A later analysis associated about 17,000 TCR beta sequences with specific HLA alleles at a false discovery rate of 0.05. In vitro tests confirmed that a few of the cytomegalovirus-associated TCR beta chains recognize cytomegalovirus antigens. According to the authors, the approach could potentially be generalized to other disease states and immunological phenotypes. In a later genetic analysis, a missense DCLRE1C variant was associated with V-gene and J-gene trimming of TCR beta chains, and the association was replicated in an independent cohort. For the cohort, immune exposure information was limited to CMV serostatus. A further reported finding was that TCR beta sequences accurately predicted the HLA-A and HLA-B alleles for most subjects in the first cohort.

Library method: the immunoSEQ multiplex PCR assay. For the multiplex PCR, a mixture combining 60 forward primers for TCR Vbeta segments and 13 reverse primers for TCR Jbeta segments was used. Amplification of the CDR3 region of rearranged TCR beta genes was performed with a multiplex PCR assay on genomic DNA. Amplified TCR beta libraries were sequenced as 87-base-pair reads on the Illumina HiSeq System. The authors' analysis ran thus. In a later analysis, 80 million or so unique TCR beta chains were counted across the approximately 620 repertoires, and around 10 million of these chains were shared by at least two donors. To remove PCR and sequencing errors, raw reads were error-corrected and collapsed into unique sequences using a nearest-neighbor algorithm that merged closely related sequences. V, D and J gene segments were assigned by aligning CDR3 sequences to IMGT reference sequences. Each retained sequence needed at least a six-nucleotide match to both a V gene segment and a J gene segment. Rearrangements were called productive when the CDR3 lacked stop codons and stayed in frame with V and J; all others were non-productive. CDR3 was defined by IMGT convention, running from the second conserved V-encoded cysteine to the conserved J-encoded phenylalanine. In an earlier analysis of more than 550 of the donors, sequences lacking an unambiguous match to a single V gene segment were excluded. An earlier analysis of 587 of the donors called V segments functional above 56.7% productive rearrangements and segregating when the between-donor standard deviation exceeded 5%. A statistical classification framework was built for diagnosing cytomegalovirus status from the catalog of TCR beta chain sequences. In a later analysis, TCR nucleotide sequences were compared against IMGT/GENE-DB human TR gene sequences so that V and J genes could be assigned. The TCRdist pipeline was used in a later analysis to assign CDR3 sequences and most-parsimonious VDJ recombination scenarios. In a later analysis, each TCR beta chain was defined by its CDR3 amino acid sequence together with its V-gene family, and reads without a unique V-gene family were excluded. To address suspected cross-contamination and a sequencing artifact, a later analysis removed 592 highly shared, low-generation-probability nucleotide sequences. In a later analysis, a clonal expansion index was calculated for each public chain from normalized within-repertoire ranks of inferred template counts. A later analysis computed generation probabilities with a VDJ recombination model fitted to out-of-frame rearrangements, and checked the results against IGoR. Hypergeometric tests were used in a later analysis to score TCR-TCR, TCR-HLA and TCR-CMV co-occurrence, with a repertoire-size bias correction applied to the TCR pairs. A later analysis estimated false discovery rates by permuting HLA or CMV assignments 20 times. In a later analysis, co-occurring TCRs were grouped with DBSCAN, and TCRdist sequence similarity was added when clustering was performed within HLA-allele-positive subsets. For co-occurrence clustering, repertoires with fewer than 30,000 or more than 120,000 public chains were excluded, along with roughly 5 repertoires with anomalous nucleotide sharing. Drawn from immuneACCESS, this table holds only the in-frame rearrangements with V and J called that TCRdb kept. Clones are partly lost; checked studies trace under half to an unresolved V gene and leave the rest unexplained. The DNA was the basis for D and trimming; V, J and clone size are from that table. The sample table holds 35,000 to 45,000 clones. Over 3.5% of the sample goes to the ten largest clones.

The cohort was made up of about 670 healthy bone marrow donors. All cohort members were sampled while nominally healthy, although unrecorded immune exposures were likely present. The donor was CMV seronegative and belonged to the group of 350 or so seronegative cohort members. Every donor gave a peripheral blood sample, and the peripheral blood mononuclear cells from that sample were used for TCR beta sequencing. Genomic DNA extraction from the blood cell samples was performed with the Qiagen DNeasy Blood Extraction Kit. Taken from cysteine to phenylalanine, the CDR3 has 13 residues. Kept here is only the CDR3 DNA, which spans 39 bases and is read in frame from base 1. V and J lose 3 bases and 3 bases, and a span of 8 bases separates them. Looking up the germline V gene yields CDR1 SNHLY and CDR2 FYNNEI. In the case of this clone: The specificity of this receptor is unknown.

The receptor was isolated from a male donor in good health and CMV-seronegative. Sample: PBMCs. In this chain, TRBV2 is recombined with TRBJ1-2, with the D segment identity uncertain. The bases are TGTGCCAGCAGTGAGTACCGGGACTATGGCTACACCTTC. It translates as CASSEYRDYGYTF.